One and the same sample provided the 6 T cell receptor beta chains below, sequenced in a study of blood T cell repertoires in COVID-19. Generated by immunoSEQ multiplex PCR, the TCRdb table keeps only in-frame clones and is missing some. The sample lists fewer than 400,000 clones, around 85% occurring once. What was sequenced was peripheral blood. These receptors all come from a woman in her late teens or twenties with acute or convalescent COVID-19.

The chain joins TRBV19 to TRBJ2-2; TRBD2 matches 8 bases. Germline trimming cut 7 bases from V and 4 bases from J; bases unmatched to any gene: 5. The CDR3 runs to 14 residues. The germline V gene encodes CDR1 LNHDA and CDR2 SQIVND (reference sequence). The CDR3 sequence is CASKVAGSTGELFF. In DNA, the CDR3 is TGTGCCAGTAAAGTAGCGGGGTCCACCGGGGAGCTGTTTTTT.

V gene TRBV5-1 combines with J gene TRBJ1-2; 11 bases are shared with TRBD1. V lost 4 bases and J lost 7; bases outside the gene matches: 21. The CDR3 runs 19 residues. Germline values: CDR1 SGHRS, CDR2 YFSETQ. CDR3 residues: CASSPRGGGQGASGGGYTF. For the CDR3, the DNA is TGCGCCAGCAGCCCACGCGGAGGAGGACAGGGGGCGTCAGGTGGTGGCTACACCTTC.

V is TRBV5-5 and J is TRBJ2-5; possible D gene TRBD1, 6 bases. The V gene's germline CDR1 is SGHKS and CDR2 YYEKEE (reference sequence). With 3 bases removed from V and 4 bases from J, the gap between germline ends came to 19 bases. This CDR3 is 16 amino acids long. The CDR3 nucleotides read TGTGCCAGCAGCTCCCCGGGACACCCGGGCGGAGAGACCCAGTACTTC. Its protein product is CASSSPGHPGGETQYF.

The chain carries TRBV10-3 and TRBJ1-1; D gene uncertain. Germline assignment: CDR1 ENHRY and CDR2 SYGVKD. The ends were cut back, 2 bases at V and 1 base at J, with 8 bases in the middle. This CDR3 is built from 14 residues. The CDR3 is CAISEGEENTEAFF. The CDR3 bases are TGTGCCATCAGTGAGGGGGAGGAGAACACTGAAGCTTTCTTT.

The chain employs TRBV10-3 and TRBJ2-2; 7 positions match TRBD1. Germline V gene sequence: CDR1 ENHRY, CDR2 SYGVKD. The length of the CDR3 is 16 residues. After removal of 8 bases from V and 0 bases from J, the junction contained 9 bases not matched to a gene. CDR3 in DNA: TGTGCCATCTCCCCCCGACAGGGAGCGAACACCGGGGAGCTGTTTTTT. This codes for CAISPRQGANTGELFF.

This clone occurred once. The J gene is TRBJ2-7, the V gene TRBV18; 7 bases match TRBD2. The CDR3 extends over 13 amino acids. The V gene's germline CDR1 is KGHSH and CDR2 LQKENI. Losses at the gene ends were 3 bases for V and 3 bases for J; bases not matched to a gene: 2. CDR3 residues: CASSPGGGYEQYF. DNA of the CDR3: TGTGCCAGCTCACCGGGCGGGGGCTACGAGCAGTACTTC.